This TCR beta chain was sequenced in a study of blood T cell repertoires in COVID-19. Study summary: The United States, Italy and Spain were the sources of the acute and convalescent COVID-19 samples. PBMCs, B-cell-depleted T cells, or T cells provided the cDNA or gDNA that made up the material.

Original analysis: Quantification of nucleated cells was approximated via reference gene primer amplification. TCRdb's copy holds only in-frame clones and misses some; the assay was immunoSEQ multiplex PCR. Clone size and V and J calls were adopted from that table, with D and trimming inferred from the DNA. The sample holds about 120,000 clones, 60% to 85% seen once. The length of the CDR3 is 15 residues. CDR1 is ENHRY and CDR2 is SYGVKD in the germline V gene. Losses at the gene ends were 10 bases for V and 0 bases for J; bases not matched to a gene: 9. The rearrangement joins TRBV10-3 to TRBJ1-5; 7 nucleotides align to TRBD1. Source material: peripheral blood. This TCR came from a man aged 65-85 years with acute or convalescent COVID-19. In DNA, the CDR3 is TGTGCCACTCAGGACAGGATAGATAGCAATCAGCCCCAGCATTTT. Translating it yields CATQDRIDSNQPQHF.